Below are 31 T cell receptor beta chains sequenced from a single sample in a study of blood T cell repertoires in COVID-19. Sequenced by immunoSEQ multiplex PCR; TCRdb stores in-frame clones only, minus some. Here the sample spans under 200,000 clones, 80% to 90% being singletons. The sequencing sample was made of peripheral blood. Receptors originate from a woman older than 75 with acute or convalescent COVID-19.

This clone has just a few counts. This chain joins TRBV29-1 and TRBJ1-2, with TRBD1 matching 7 bases. Germline CDR1 SQVTM, CDR2 ANQGSEA. The V segment lost 5 bases and the J segment 0 bases; nucleotides outside the gene matches: 12. This CDR3 contains 16 residues. CDR3 sequence reads: CSVNRGGGTPNYGYTF. Here the CDR3 DNA reads TGCAGCGTTAACAGGGGAGGCGGGACTCCTAACTATGGCTACACCTTC.

The chain is built from TRBV14 and TRBJ1-5; D is unclear. Between the trimmed V and J ends, which lost 6 bases and 5 bases, there was a span of 11 bases. This CDR3 region has 13 residues. Germline CDR1 and CDR2: SGHDN and FVKESK. This CDR3 reads CASSLGLDQPQHF. The CDR3 DNA reads as TGTGCCAGCAGTCTCGGGTTGGATCAGCCCCAGCATTTT.

This chain joins TRBV5-6 and TRBJ2-7; 7 bases fit TRBD2. From germline, CDR1 is SGHDT and CDR2 YYEEEE. This CDR3 spans 15 amino acids. V was clipped by 0 bases and J by 3 bases; unmatched bases: 6. The CDR3 sequence is CASSLGGAGSYEQYF. CDR3 coding DNA: TGTGCCAGCAGCTTGGGTGGAGCGGGAAGCTACGAGCAGTACTTC. The variable domain in full, completed from reference TRBV5-6 and TRBJ2-7, reads DAGVTQSPTHLIKTRGQQVTLRCSPKSGHDTVSWYQQALGQGPQFIFQYYEEEERQRGNFPDRFSGHQFPNYSSELNVNALLLGDSALYLCASSLGGAGSYEQYFGPGTRLTVT.

This clone was detected a few times. The rearrangement joins TRBV28 to TRBJ1-6; 8 positions match TRBD1. The CDR3 is 18 residues long. V was pared by 2 bases and J by 3 bases, with 9 bases of the junction left unmatched. Germline CDR1 and CDR2: MDHEN and SYDVKM. The CDR3 protein is CASSLPSGQGNYNSPLHF. In DNA form, the CDR3 reads TGTGCCAGCAGTTTACCAAGCGGACAGGGTAACTATAATTCACCCCTCCACTTT.

V gene TRBV19 combines with J gene TRBJ1-1; D is perhaps TRBD1 (5 bases). CDR3 length: 11 amino acids. V lost 8 bases, J lost 9 bases, and 13 bases lay in between. CDR1 is LNHDA, CDR2 SQIVND, per germline (reference sequence). CDR3: CASGLGTQAFF. In nucleotides, the CDR3 is TGTGCCAGTGGACTGGGGACTCAAGCTTTCTTT.

The chain has TRBV3-1 (or the pseudogene TRBV3-2) and TRBJ2-7; TRBD2 is a possible D gene (5 bases). CDR3 size: 13 residues. Trimming cost V 6 bases and J 2 bases, with 11 bases left between them. Germline V CDR1 and CDR2: LGHDT, YNNKEL (reference sequence). Here the CDR3 DNA reads TGTGCCAGCAGAGGACTGGGGACCTACGAGCAGTACTTC. Translated, it gives CASRGLGTYEQYF.

Notes on this clone: Other DNA sequences in the same sample also yield this CDR3. The chain joins TRBV29-1 to TRBJ1-4; D perhaps matches TRBD1 (6 bases). Germline values: CDR1 SQVTM, CDR2 ANQGSEA. V lost 6 bases and J lost 8, with 16 bases in between. This CDR3 is built from 13 residues. The CDR3 sequence is CSVQQGLGEKLFF. Written as DNA, the CDR3 is TGCAGCGTCCAACAGGGTCTTGGGGAAAAACTGTTTTTT. Full variable domain (remainder filled in from reference TRBV29-1 and TRBJ1-4): SAVISQKPSRDICQRGTSLTIQCQVDSQVTMMFWYRQQPGQSLTLIATANQGSEATYESGFVIDKFPISRPNLTFSTLTVSNMSPEDSSIYLCSVQQGLGEKLFFGSGTQLSVL.

The chain carries TRBV4-3 and TRBJ2-5, with D unclear. The CDR3 runs 14 residues. V lost 0 bases and J lost 2, with 7 bases in between. Germline lookup yields CDR1 LGHNA and CDR2 YSLEER. CDR3 sequence: CASSQEGVQETQYF. CDR3 bases: TGCGCCAGCAGCCAAGAGGGCGTTCAAGAGACCCAGTACTTC.

This clone has only a few counts. The V gene is TRBV19, the J gene TRBJ2-3, with unresolved D. V shed 1 base and J shed 3 bases, with 5 bases lying between them. CDR3 length: 13 residues. Germline lookup yields CDR1 LNHDA and CDR2 SQIVND (reference sequence). CDR3 sequence (DNA): TGTGCCAGTAGTATAGTTGCGACAGATACGCAGTATTTT. It translates to CASSIVATDTQYF.

The rearrangement links TRBV10-3 to TRBJ1-2, with 8 bases identical to TRBD1. The CDR3 loop spans 15 amino acids. Germline loops: CDR1 ENHRY, CDR2 SYGVKD. Unmatched junction bases numbered 17, after V lost 10 bases and J lost 7 bases. The chain's CDR3 is CATKGTGQGEGGYTF. CDR3 bases: TGTGCCACCAAAGGAACCGGACAGGGTGAAGGTGGCTACACCTTC.

The CDR3 region has the DNA TGCAGCGTTAGGGGGAGTTATTCCTACAATGAGCAGTTCTTC. It specifies CSVRGSYSYNEQFF. The chain has TRBV29-1 and TRBJ2-1; D is possibly TRBD1 (6 bases). CDR1 SQVTM and CDR2 ANQGSEA come from the germline V gene. The V end lost 5 bases, the J end lost 1 base, and 12 bases lay between the germline ends. There are 14 residues in the CDR3.

This clone was detected only once. The chain couples TRBV27 to TRBJ1-4; D unresolved. V was pared by 5 bases and J by 0 bases, with 10 bases between. Germline V CDR1 and CDR2: MNHEY, SMNVEV (reference sequence). The CDR3 sequence is 15 residues long. In nucleotides, the CDR3 is TGTGCCAGCAGTCTAGGCGCAACAACTAATGAAAAACTGTTTTTT. The encoded protein is CASSLGATTNEKLFF. The variable domain in full, with the rest retrieved from reference TRBV27 and TRBJ1-4, is EAQVTQNPRYLITVTGKKLTVTCSQNMNHEYMSWYRQDPGLGLRQIYYSMNVEVTDKGDVPEGYKVSRKEKRNFPLILESPSPNQTSLYFCASSLGATTNEKLFFGSGTQLSVL.

This clone was seen a few times. V and J are TRBV30 and TRBJ1-6; unclear D gene. The CDR3 length is 14 residues. The germline V and J ends were trimmed by 0 bases and 10 bases, with 13 bases remaining between them. Germline CDR1 is GTSNPN and CDR2 is SVGIG (reference sequence). CDR3 bases: TGTGCCTGGAGTGTATTGACGGGGAAGTCACCCCTCCACTTT. Amino acid sequence: CAWSVLTGKSPLHF.

This clone has only one observation. The V and J genes are TRBV24-1 and TRBJ2-1; 7 nucleotides line up with TRBD2. V shed 2 bases, J shed 4 bases, and the junction held 7 bases outside the gene matches. The CDR3 is 16 residues long. Germline V gene data show CDR1 as KGHDR and CDR2 as SFDVKD. CDR3 amino acids: CATSDSGTNYYNEQFF. The DNA for the CDR3 is TGTGCCACCAGTGATTCCGGGACTAATTATTACAATGAGCAGTTCTTC.

The chain is built from TRBV6-2 or TRBV6-3 and TRBJ2-7, with 13 positions matching TRBD2. This CDR3 is built from 15 residues. CDR1 MNHEY and CDR2 SVGEGT come from the germline V gene. Germline trimming cut 5 bases from V and 5 bases from J; bases unmatched to any gene: 6. CDR3 protein: CASSPTSGRIHEQYF. CDR3 DNA sequence: TGTGCCAGCAGTCCGACTAGCGGGAGGATCCACGAGCAGTACTTC.

This clone was found a few times. The chain has TRBV4-3 and TRBJ2-7; 8 bases agree with TRBD1. J was trimmed by 3 bases and V by 3 bases; bases with no gene match: 4. Germline V gene sequence: CDR1 LGHNA, CDR2 YSLEER. The CDR3 extends over 14 amino acids. The CDR3 spells CASSQMGQVYEQYF. CDR3 nucleotides: TGCGCCAGCAGCCAGATGGGACAGGTCTACGAGCAGTACTTC.

This sequence joins TRBV6-6 and TRBJ1-3, with 7 bases matching TRBD1. This CDR3 comprises 15 residues. Looked up from germline, CDR1 is MNHNY and CDR2 is SVGAGI (reference sequence). V shed 2 bases, J shed 0 bases, and the junction held 1 base outside the gene matches. The CDR3 DNA follows: TGTGCCAGCAGTTACGACAGGGCCTCTGGAAACACCATATATTTT. This gives the protein CASSYDRASGNTIYF.

The chain combines TRBV7-9 with TRBJ1-1, with unresolved D. Germline CDR1 reads SEHNR; CDR2 reads FQNEAQ (reference sequence). V gave up 1 base and J gave up 3 bases, with 6 bases separating them. This CDR3 is built from 13 residues. In DNA form, the CDR3 reads TGTGCCAGCAGCTTAGATCCCTACACTGAAGCTTTCTTT. Residues: CASSLDPYTEAFF.

The chain has TRBV5-6 and TRBJ1-1, with 7 positions matching TRBD1. The junction had 5 bases not matched to a gene; V was cut back by 5 bases and J by 4 bases. The CDR3 totals 13 residues. Germline-derived CDR1 and CDR2 are SGHDT and YYEEEE. The CDR3 nucleotides read TGTGCCAGCAGTTTCACAGGGGCCACTGAAGCTTTCTTT. Translation gives CASSFTGATEAFF.

The rearrangement links TRBV6-6 to TRBJ2-2, with a tentative D call TRBD1 (6 bases). The CDR3 has 15 amino acids. Germline CDR1 is MNHNY and CDR2 is SVGAGI (reference sequence). V lost 6 bases, J lost 0 bases, and 11 bases lay in between. Here the CDR3 DNA reads TGTGCCAGCAGAAAACAGGGAACGAACACCGGGGAGCTGTTTTTT. Translation: CASRKQGTNTGELFF.

This rearrangement joins TRBV6-1 to TRBJ1-5; 7 positions agree with TRBD1. Germline V gives CDR1 MNHNS, CDR2 SASEGT. This CDR3 has 17 amino acids. V gave up 3 bases and J gave up 0 bases; unmatched junction bases: 8. CDR3 protein: CASSDAWDSISNQPQHF. Written as DNA, the CDR3 is TGTGCCAGCAGTGATGCCTGGGACAGCATTAGCAATCAGCCCCAGCATTTT.

V and J are TRBV3-1 (or the pseudogene TRBV3-2) and TRBJ2-5; 11 bases are a match to TRBD2. The ends lost 4 bases at V and 7 bases at J; junction bases unmatched: 8. Germline CDR1 is LGHDT and CDR2 is YNNKEL (reference sequence). This CDR3 has 15 amino acids. The CDR3 DNA reads TGTGCCAGCAGCCCGAACTACACTAGCGGGAGGACCCAGTACTTC. Its protein is CASSPNYTSGRTQYF.

This chain joins TRBV25-1 and TRBJ1-1; 8 bases are shared with TRBD1. The J segment lost 0 bases and the V segment lost 5 bases, leaving 5 bases of the junction unmatched. Germline lookup yields CDR1 MGHDK and CDR2 SYGVNS. CDR3 size: 15 residues. CDR3 sequence: CASSLQGAVNTEAFF. The CDR3 bases are TGTGCCAGCAGTCTCCAGGGGGCCGTGAACACTGAAGCTTTCTTT.

The J gene is TRBJ2-7, the V gene TRBV29-1; 8 positions agree with TRBD1. CDR1 and CDR2 from the germline V gene are SQVTM and ANQGSEA. The ends lost 5 bases at V and 5 bases at J; junction bases unmatched: 8. CDR3 length: 13 amino acids. CDR3 sequence (DNA): TGCAGCGTTCACGCAGGGGGCGTCGACGAGCAGTACTTC. It codes for CSVHAGGVDEQYF.

CDR3 sequence (DNA): TGTGCCAGCAGCAAGACAGCAACTAATGAAAAACTGTTTTTT. Translated, it gives CASSKTATNEKLFF. The gene calls are TRBV5-6 and TRBJ1-4; D perhaps matches TRBD1 (5 bases). Germline CDR1 is SGHDT and CDR2 is YYEEEE. This CDR3 is built from 14 residues. The germline V and J ends were trimmed by 4 bases and 0 bases, with 7 bases remaining between them.

The V gene is TRBV19, the J gene TRBJ1-4, with 12 bases matching TRBD1. This CDR3 has 16 residues. V lost 9 bases and J lost 2; bases outside the gene matches: 7. Germline V gene data show CDR1 as LNHDA and CDR2 as SQIVND (reference sequence). The CDR3 bases are TGTGCCAGCATAGGGGACAGGGGGCCGACTAATGAAAAACTGTTTTTT. Translating it yields CASIGDRGPTNEKLFF. Drawing the rest from reference TRBV19 and TRBJ1-4, the complete variable domain is DGGITQSPKYLFRKEGQNVTLSCEQNLNHDAMYWYRQDPGQGLRLIYYSQIVNDFQKGDIAEGYSVSREKKESFPLTVTSAQKNPTAFYLCASIGDRGPTNEKLFFGSGTQLSVL.

The chain combines TRBV19 with TRBJ2-5; 7 nucleotides match TRBD2. The germline V gene encodes CDR1 LNHDA and CDR2 SQIVND (reference sequence). The CDR3 is made up of 13 amino acids. V lost 8 bases to trimming and J lost 3 bases; unmatched junction nucleotides: 6. CDR3 residues: CASSPREKETQYF. DNA for the CDR3: TGTGCCAGTTCACCGCGGGAGAAAGAGACCCAGTACTTC.

The chain has TRBV29-1 and TRBJ1-1; D perhaps matches TRBD1 (6 bases). In germline, CDR1 is SQVTM, CDR2 ANQGSEA. The CDR3 is 13 residues long. With 1 base removed from V and 10 bases from J, the gap between germline ends came to 16 bases. CDR3 DNA: TGCAGCGTTGAAGTCTACAACAGGGAGGGAGCTTTCTTT. This encodes CSVEVYNREGAFF.

This clone turned up a few times. The chain joins TRBV5-1 to TRBJ2-1; TRBD1 matches at 11 bases. Germline V gene sequence: CDR1 SGHRS, CDR2 YFSETQ. The CDR3 length is 18 residues. Trimming removed 4 bases from V and 7 bases from J; junction bases left unmatched: 16. CDR3 nucleotides: TGCGCCAGCAGCCATGGTGCCCGGGACAGGGGGATGGATAATGAGCAGTTCTTC. Translated: CASSHGARDRGMDNEQFF. The full variable domain, in which reference TRBV5-1 and TRBJ2-1 provide the parts outside the CDR3, is KAGVTQTPRYLIKTRGQQVTLSCSPISGHRSVSWYQQTPGQGLQFLFEYFSETQRNKGNFPGRFSGRQFSNSRSEMNVSTLELGDSALYLCASSHGARDRGMDNEQFFGPGTRLTVL.

With regard to this clone: This specimen includes other DNA sequences encoding the same CDR3. V usage is TRBV5-1 and J usage is TRBJ1-1, with D tentatively TRBD1 (5 bases). The length of the CDR3 is 13 residues. Trimming left V 3 bases short and J 2 bases short, with 8 bases between. The germline V gene encodes CDR1 SGHRS and CDR2 YFSETQ. The CDR3 loop is CASSSQVNTEAFF. CDR3 nucleotides: TGCGCCAGCAGCTCACAGGTTAACACTGAAGCTTTCTTT.

The chain recombines TRBV2 with TRBJ1-4, with D tentatively TRBD1 (6 bases). This CDR3 spans 17 amino acids. V was clipped by 6 bases and J by 0 bases, with 17 bases between them. Germline loops: CDR1 SNHLY, CDR2 FYNNEI. The CDR3 loop reads CASRVPGHIATNEKLFF. The CDR3 DNA is TGTGCCAGCAGGGTACCGGGACATATTGCAACTAATGAAAAACTGTTTTTT.